Listed here are 19 T cell receptor beta chains from one sample, sequenced in a study of blood T cell repertoires in COVID-19. Sequenced by immunoSEQ multiplex PCR; TCRdb stores in-frame clones only, minus some. The sample has 50,000 to 60,000 clones, about 89% seen once. Sample: peripheral blood. These receptors originate from a human donor in a cohort sampled during active COVID-19.

This chain connects TRBV5-6 to TRBJ2-5, with a weak D call TRBD2 (6 bases). The CDR3 contains 14 residues. Trimming shortened V by 4 bases and J by 1 base, and 11 bases separated the two germline ends. Germline V gene sequence: CDR1 SGHDT, CDR2 YYEEEE. The CDR3 sequence is CASSLGGIQETQYF. The CDR3 bases are TGTGCCAGCAGCCTCGGAGGGATCCAAGAGACCCAGTACTTC.

V and J are TRBV19 and TRBJ2-5; TRBD2 matches 9 bases. CDR1 LNHDA and CDR2 SQIVND come from the germline V gene (reference sequence). The CDR3 loop spans 21 amino acids. J gave up 5 bases and V 0 bases, and 22 bases lay outside the gene matches. Here the CDR3 DNA reads TGTGCCAGTAGTATAGATCTTTTAGCTAGCGGGAACTCACGGGTACGGGAGACCCAGTACTTC. Encoded protein: CASSIDLLASGNSRVRETQYF.

The chain recombines TRBV2 with TRBJ2-3; perhaps TRBD1 as D (6 bases). The CDR3 runs 14 residues. The germline V and J ends were trimmed by 3 bases and 2 bases, with 9 bases remaining between them. Germline CDR1 reads SNHLY; CDR2 reads FYNNEI. CDR3 amino acids: CASSERDITDTQYF. In DNA, the CDR3 is TGTGCCAGCAGTGAGAGGGACATCACAGATACGCAGTATTTT.

The CDR3 protein is CASSDFSGGTYGELFF. The CDR3 DNA sequence: TGTGCCAGCAGTGATTTTAGCGGGGGGACTTACGGGGAGCTGTTTTTT. The genes are TRBV2 and TRBJ2-2; 10 bases match TRBD2. Germline trimming cut 3 bases from V and 7 bases from J; bases unmatched to any gene: 8. Germline CDR1 reads SNHLY; CDR2 reads FYNNEI. The length of the CDR3 is 16 residues.

V is TRBV5-4 and J is TRBJ2-2; maybe TRBD1 (7 bases). V dropped 4 bases and J dropped 5 bases, with 15 bases sitting between them. CDR1 and CDR2 (germline): SGHNT, YYREEE (reference sequence). This CDR3 region has 15 residues. Here the CDR3 DNA reads TGTGCCAGCAGCAGAGGGGGCGGAGGGACCGGGGAGCTGTTTTTT. As protein: CASSRGGGGTGELFF.

The V gene is TRBV3-1 (or the pseudogene TRBV3-2), the J gene TRBJ2-7; 9 bases are shared with TRBD2. V lost 3 bases, J lost 3 bases, and 12 bases stayed unmatched. This CDR3 spans 17 amino acids. Germline-derived CDR1 and CDR2 are LGHDT and YNNKEL (reference sequence). The CDR3 sequence is CASSHGTLAGASYEQYF. DNA of the CDR3: TGTGCCAGCAGCCACGGAACGTTAGCGGGGGCCAGCTACGAGCAGTACTTC.

This chain uses TRBV6-4 with TRBJ2-1; 10 nucleotides agree with TRBD1. V was clipped by 6 bases and J by 8 bases; unmatched bases: 4. Per the germline V gene, CDR1 is MRHNA and CDR2 is SNTAGT. The CDR3 covers 13 residues. The CDR3 sequence is CASSVDRGHEQFF. CDR3 bases: TGTGCCAGCAGCGTCGACAGGGGGCATGAGCAGTTCTTC.

V gene TRBV5-1 combines with J gene TRBJ1-1; 9 nucleotides line up with TRBD1. Looked up from germline, CDR1 is SGHRS and CDR2 is YFSETQ. This CDR3 has 15 residues. V dropped 6 bases and J dropped 5; count of bases not matched to a gene: 11. The CDR3 DNA follows: TGCGCCAGCACCCTTGGGGGGACAGGGCGGACTGAAGCTTTCTTT. It specifies CASTLGGTGRTEAFF.

The chain recombines TRBV11-2 with TRBJ1-3; D perhaps matches TRBD1 (6 bases). Trimming pared 1 base from V and 5 bases from J, leaving 18 bases between. The CDR3 runs 17 residues. Germline CDR1 reads SGHAT; CDR2 reads FQNNGV. The CDR3 DNA sequence: TGTGCCAGCAGCTTAGCGCAGGGGACGCTAACTCGAAACACCATATATTTT. This codes for CASSLAQGTLTRNTIYF.

The chain is built from TRBV5-1 and TRBJ2-2, with 14 nucleotides matching TRBD2. V dropped 4 bases and J dropped 7; count of bases not matched to a gene: 12. This CDR3 spans 18 amino acids. Per the germline V gene, CDR1 is SGHRS and CDR2 is YFSETQ. The DNA of the CDR3 is TGCGCCAGCAGCCTAACCGGGACTAGCGGGGGAGGACTCGGGGAGCTGTTTTTT. This sequence encodes CASSLTGTSGGGLGELFF.

There are a few counts of this clone. V usage is TRBV19 and J usage is TRBJ1-5, with no clear D. Per the germline V gene, CDR1 is LNHDA and CDR2 is SQIVND (reference sequence). The CDR3 contains 14 residues. V lost 2 bases and J 4 bases, leaving 9 bases between the germline ends. DNA for the CDR3: TGTGCCAGTAGTATACCGGGATTAAATCAGCCCCAGCATTTT. Amino acids: CASSIPGLNQPQHF.

This sequence joins TRBV6-6 and TRBJ2-7; maybe TRBD1 (5 bases). With 9 bases removed from V and 7 bases from J, the gap between germline ends came to 25 bases. Germline CDR1 is MNHNY and CDR2 is SVGAGI (reference sequence). The CDR3 sequence is 15 residues long. This CDR3 reads CASTRDGQGYREQYF. CDR3 in DNA: TGTGCCAGTACCCGCGACGGGCAGGGATATAGGGAGCAGTACTTC.

The rearrangement links TRBV5-4 to TRBJ2-3; TRBD2 agrees at 8 bases. The length of the CDR3 is 17 residues. The germline V gene has CDR1 SGHNT and CDR2 YYREEE (reference sequence). V lost 4 bases and J lost 2; bases outside the gene matches: 12. This CDR3 reads CASSAALGTSPTDTQYF. The CDR3 region has the DNA TGTGCCAGCAGCGCCGCTCTGGGGACTAGTCCCACAGATACGCAGTATTTT.

The chain is built from TRBV19 and TRBJ2-4; 8 bases align to TRBD1. This CDR3 spans 17 amino acids. Germline loops: CDR1 LNHDA, CDR2 SQIVND (reference sequence). The trim removed 6 bases at V and 0 bases at J, leaving 10 bases unmatched. The CDR3 loop is CASREPGQGLAKNIQYF. DNA for the CDR3: TGTGCCAGTAGGGAACCCGGACAGGGCCTAGCCAAAAACATTCAGTACTTC. Using reference TRBV19 and TRBJ2-4 for the parts outside the CDR3, the full variable domain is DGGITQSPKYLFRKEGQNVTLSCEQNLNHDAMYWYRQDPGQGLRLIYYSQIVNDFQKGDIAEGYSVSREKKESFPLTVTSAQKNPTAFYLCASREPGQGLAKNIQYFGAGTRLSVL.

This chain joins TRBV9 and TRBJ1-2; TRBD1 matches 7 bases. Germline V gene data show CDR1 as SGDLS and CDR2 as YYNGEE. Losses at the gene ends were 0 bases for V and 4 bases for J; bases not matched to a gene: 3. CDR3 length equals 14 residues. The CDR3 nucleotides are TGTGCCAGCAGCGTAGGGGACAGAGCCTATGGCTACACCTTC. Protein product: CASSVGDRAYGYTF.

A few counts support this clone. V is TRBV7-2 and J is TRBJ1-5, with 7 nucleotides matching TRBD1. Germline assignment: CDR1 SGHTA and CDR2 FQGNSA. V lost 5 bases and J lost 8; bases outside the gene matches: 12. The CDR3 has 15 residues. Here the CDR3 reads CASSPTGVRGEPQHF. The CDR3 DNA follows: TGTGCCAGCAGCCCCACAGGGGTAAGGGGTGAGCCCCAGCATTTT.

The chain uses TRBV19 and TRBJ2-5; a possible D gene is TRBD1 (5 bases). From germline, CDR1 is LNHDA and CDR2 SQIVND (reference sequence). CDR3 length equals 13 residues. V lost 1 base and J 5 bases, leaving 8 bases between the germline ends. DNA for the CDR3: TGTGCCAGTAGTATAGGGGGCCTGGAGACCCAGTACTTC. Translated, it gives CASSIGGLETQYF.

The rearrangement links TRBV7-8 to TRBJ1-6; 10 bases align to TRBD1. Germline V CDR1 and CDR2: SGHVS, FQNEAQ. The trim removed 1 base at V and 7 bases at J, leaving 1 base unmatched. The CDR3 covers 15 residues. The CDR3 loop is CASSLGQGANSPLHF. The CDR3 DNA reads TGTGCCAGCAGCTTAGGACAGGGGGCAAATTCACCCCTCCACTTT.

J is TRBJ2-3 and V is TRBV4-1; D gene ambiguous. The CDR3 has 14 amino acids. Between the trimmed V and J ends, which lost 2 bases and 2 bases, there was a span of 8 bases. Germline loops: CDR1 MGHRA, CDR2 YSYEKL. The chain's CDR3 is CASSQHKNTDTQYF. CDR3 sequence (DNA): TGCGCCAGCAGCCAACACAAAAACACAGATACGCAGTATTTT.